This T cell receptor beta chain emerged from a study of shared clonotypes between healthy human individuals. Researchers ran the assay at a deep level. As originally analysed: Filtering differed for immunoSEQ, which gave only junction sequences without quality scores. Only in-frame clones appear in the TCRdb table, and some are missing; sequencing was by immunoSEQ multiplex PCR. D and trimming were read from the DNA, whereas the V and J calls and clone size are those reported in that table. The data show over a million clones, with about four fifths seen just once and approximately 0.56% held by the top ten. Healthy HIV-negative adults without recent acute infections or vaccinations served as donors. The study, taken as a whole, reports: Among donors, sharing of clonotypes was expected to be affected by sequencing depth.

With regard to this clone: The antigen remains unidentified.

Germline CDR1 MNHNY, CDR2 SVGAGI (reference sequence). Trimming left V 1 base short and J 5 bases short, with 5 bases between. The CDR3 sequence is 13 residues long. The sample was memory CD4+ T cells from PBMCs. Subset defined: CD45RA-negative fraction. The TCR was taken from a young man in good health. Some clones in this sample may be carry-over from other donors' samples. The rearrangement uses TRBV6-6 and TRBJ2-2; no clear D gene. The CDR3 coding sequence is TGTGCCAGCAGTTACTTCGGGACCGGGGAGCTGTTTTTT. Its protein product is CASSYFGTGELFF.